The 16 T cell receptor beta chains reported below all come from one sample, sequenced in a study of PD-1 blockade in mismatch repair-deficient tumors. Produced via immunoSEQ multiplex PCR; TCRdb's table is partial and in-frame only. The sample lists roughly 120,000 clones; around nine tenths were seen once. The sequenced sample was peripheral blood, obtained just over 70 weeks after starting pembrolizumab. The receptor set was obtained from an adult with mismatch repair-deficient cancer.

The chain has TRBV19 and TRBJ2-2; D gene uncertain. Germline V gene lookup returns CDR1 LNHDA and CDR2 SQIVND (reference sequence). The CDR3 runs 15 residues. The V end was cut by 1 base, the J end by 6 bases, with 12 bases between. The CDR3 here is CASSIVWARPGELFF. DNA of the CDR3: TGTGCCAGTAGTATAGTCTGGGCTCGTCCCGGGGAGCTGTTTTTT.

The V and J genes are TRBV27 and TRBJ2-1; D possibly corresponds to TRBD2 (6 bases). CDR1 and CDR2 (germline): MNHEY, SMNVEV (reference sequence). Trimming stripped 2 bases from V and 7 bases from J, with 6 bases between. The CDR3 consists of 12 residues. The CDR3, as DNA: TGTGCCAGCAGTTTAGGGGGGAATGAGCAGTTCTTC. This gives the protein CASSLGGNEQFF.

The chain is built from TRBV4-2 and TRBJ2-7; 7 bases align to TRBD1. Germline V gene data show CDR1 as LGHNA and CDR2 as YNFKEQ. The CDR3 length is 15 residues. After removal of 0 bases from V and 1 base from J, the junction contained 3 bases not matched to a gene. The CDR3 here is CASSQERTGSYEQYF. CDR3 in DNA: TGTGCCAGCAGCCAAGAACGGACAGGTTCCTACGAGCAGTACTTC.

The gene calls are TRBV30 and TRBJ2-2; D is ambiguous. This CDR3 is 12 amino acids long. Germline V gives CDR1 GTSNPN, CDR2 SVGIG (reference sequence). V dropped 2 bases and J dropped 5 bases, with 6 bases sitting between them. The CDR3 DNA is TGTGCCTGGAGTATAGGTACCGGGGAGCTGTTTTTT. It is translated as CAWSIGTGELFF.

The rearrangement links TRBV4-3 to TRBJ2-5, with D tentatively TRBD2 (6 bases). V lost 1 base and J 1 base, leaving 7 bases between the germline ends. The CDR3 totals 14 residues. CDR1 and CDR2 (germline): LGHNA, YSLEER. CDR3 in amino acids: CASSQGGVQETQYF. CDR3 DNA: TGCGCCAGCAGCCAAGGGGGGGTCCAAGAGACCCAGTACTTC.

This rearrangement joins TRBV28 to TRBJ1-1; D is unclear. Germline loops: CDR1 MDHEN, CDR2 SYDVKM. The CDR3 contains 15 residues. Trimming left V 5 bases short and J 4 bases short, with 17 bases between. This CDR3 reads CASSPGVLLSTEAFF. CDR3 nucleotides: TGTGCCAGCAGTCCCGGGGTCCTGTTGAGCACTGAAGCTTTCTTT.

V gene TRBV15 combines with J gene TRBJ2-3, with no clear D. The CDR3 extends over 13 amino acids. The V gene lost 3 bases and the J gene lost 2 bases, with 6 bases spanning the gap. From germline, CDR1 is LNHNV and CDR2 YYDKDF (reference sequence). The CDR3 region has the DNA TGTGCCACCAGCAGTGGGTCCACAGATACGCAGTATTTT. Amino acid sequence: CATSSGSTDTQYF.

The chain carries TRBV28 and TRBJ2-5, with D tentatively TRBD1 (6 bases). The CDR3 contains 13 residues. The V gene's germline CDR1 is MDHEN and CDR2 SYDVKM. The V end was cut by 6 bases, the J end by 1 base, with 9 bases between. The CDR3 region is CASRGAAQETQYF. CDR3 DNA sequence: TGTGCCAGCAGGGGGGCGGCCCAAGAGACCCAGTACTTC.

This clone appeared a few times. This chain links TRBV6-1 with TRBJ1-5; 10 nucleotides align to TRBD1. Trimming took 7 bases from V and 6 from J; bases not matched to a gene: 9. Germline V gives CDR1 MNHNS, CDR2 SASEGT. The CDR3 spans 15 residues. For the CDR3, the DNA is TGTGCCAGCATGTCGGGACAGGGGCCTATTCAGCCCCAGCATTTT. Translation gives CASMSGQGPIQPQHF.

The V call is TRBV25-1, the J call TRBJ1-2; 7 bases fit TRBD1. CDR1 and CDR2 (germline): MGHDK, SYGVNS. CDR3 length: 15 residues. With V trimmed by 6 bases and J by 8 bases, 15 bases remained unmatched. CDR3: CASSDAGQRMGGYTF. The CDR3 DNA is TGTGCCAGCAGCGATGCGGGACAGCGAATGGGCGGCTACACCTTC.

This clone was found once. This chain joins TRBV27 and TRBJ2-3; TRBD1 is a possible D gene (5 bases). V was clipped by 5 bases and J by 10 bases, with 16 bases between them. The CDR3 length is 13 residues. Germline CDR1 is MNHEY and CDR2 is SMNVEV (reference sequence). The CDR3 sequence: CASSLSRTGAQYF. The CDR3 bases are TGTGCCAGCAGTCTGTCTAGAACAGGAGCGCAGTATTTT.

The V and J genes are TRBV7-8 and TRBJ1-5, with a tentative D call TRBD1 (6 bases). Trimming removed 1 base from V and 8 bases from J, with 15 bases in between. Germline CDR1 reads SGHVS; CDR2 reads FQNEAQ. The CDR3 sequence is 15 residues long. CDR3 DNA: TGTGCCAGCAGCTTAGGTAGCAGGGGAGATGAGCCCCAGCATTTT. This gives the protein CASSLGSRGDEPQHF.

The sample holds a few counts of this clone. J is TRBJ2-7 and V is TRBV6-5; weak D call: TRBD1 (5 bases). Trimming removed 2 bases from V and 2 bases from J, with 7 bases in between. Germline assignment: CDR1 MNHEY and CDR2 SVGAGI. The CDR3 extends over 13 amino acids. The CDR3 coding sequence is TGTGCCAGCAGTTACAGGGGCCCCTACGAGCAGTACTTC. As protein: CASSYRGPYEQYF.

This rearrangement joins TRBV6-5 to TRBJ1-2; tentative D call: TRBD1 (5 bases). V lost 0 bases and J 2 bases, leaving 13 bases between the germline ends. The CDR3 extends over 16 amino acids. Germline-derived CDR1 and CDR2 are MNHEY and SVGAGI. CDR3 region: CASSYSRGDLNYGYTF. CDR3 in DNA: TGTGCCAGCAGTTACTCGAGGGGCGACTTAAACTATGGCTACACCTTC.

The chain is built from TRBV29-1 and TRBJ2-7, with a weak D call TRBD1 (5 bases). Germline V gene data show CDR1 as SQVTM and CDR2 as ANQGSEA. The CDR3 sequence is 12 residues long. The V and J ends lost 0 bases and 6 bases respectively, with 9 bases between them. The CDR3: CSVEDRVGEQYF. The DNA for the CDR3 is TGCAGCGTTGAAGACAGGGTAGGCGAGCAGTACTTC.

This sequence joins TRBV4-1 and TRBJ2-3, with 12 nucleotides matching TRBD2. The CDR3 extends over 16 amino acids. In germline, CDR1 is MGHRA, CDR2 YSYEKL. The V segment lost 4 bases and the J segment 4 bases; nucleotides outside the gene matches: 6. The CDR3 spells CASSRRLAGEADTQYF. CDR3 coding DNA: TGCGCCAGCAGCCGGAGACTAGCGGGAGAGGCAGATACGCAGTATTTT.